What follows is one T cell receptor beta chain and its context. Its target is not known. This entry belongs to a study of T-cell memory formation after mild COVID-19. The germline V gene encodes CDR1 SEHNR and CDR2 FQNEAQ (reference sequence). Between the trimmed V and J ends, which lost 5 bases and 7 bases, there was a span of 18 bases. CDR3 length equals 15 residues. Each CDR3 protein gets one entry after TCRdb re-called the 5' RACE reads with MiXCR. In the table there are a few hundred thousand distinct CDR3 sequences, around 19% of which are singletons. General study points: Some clones that responded turned up in pre-infection memory, which suggests that cross-reactive memory joined in. Contracting CD4+ clones were located mainly in CM and EM, and CD8+ clones in EMRA. Researchers could not confirm that second-wave clones peaking on day 37 targeted SARS-CoV-2.

The receptor was derived from a young man who had mild COVID-19 (a few samples of this study predate the infection). Cell type and time point are not known. The chain employs TRBV7-9 and TRBJ1-5; D possibly corresponds to TRBD1 (5 bases). Sequencing was done on a sample of PBMCs or a T cell subset sorted from them (not recorded which). CDR3 loop: CASSRLGGSSQPQHF. As DNA, the CDR3 is TGTGCCAGCAGCCGATTGGGGGGGTCGTCGCAGCCCCAGCATTTT.